Many counts were recorded for the clone carrying this T cell receptor beta chain. Its antigen is still unknown. These data come from a study of T cells in Graves' hyperthyroidism and ophthalmopathy. Whole-study context: Peripheral blood specimens were obtained at initial diagnosis, prior to any treatment. Study-wide results and limits: Expanded thyroid clonotypes (above 0.001) were mostly also found in blood. From stable hyperthyroidism, ophthalmopathy was set apart by a 13 V-J model.

V was clipped by 4 bases and J by 6 bases, with 10 bases between them. The CDR3 is made up of 12 amino acids. Germline values: CDR1 SGHTA, CDR2 FQGNSA. Out of less than 12 ml of fresh peripheral blood came the PBMCs. Amplification targeted TCR beta CDR3 regions from RNA transcripts. With the HTBI primer set, the TCR CDR3 went through a first round of RT-PCR. TCRdb re-called the multiplex PCR reads through MiXCR, storing one row per CDR3 protein. Of over 500,000 distinct CDR3 sequences in the sample, around 13% are singletons; the top ten hold roughly 13%. This chain joins TRBV7-2 and TRBJ2-7; D gene ambiguous. Sequenced input: blood. The clonotype originates from a middle-aged woman with Graves' hyperthyroidism. CDR3 in DNA: TGTGCCAGCAGCTCGAGAGCTGGCGAGCAGTACTTC. Translating gives CASSSRAGEQYF. The variable domain in full, completed from reference TRBV7-2 and TRBJ2-7, reads GAGVSQSPSNKVTEKGKDVELRCDPISGHTALYWYRQSLGQGLEFLIYFQGNSAPDKSGLPSDRFSAERTGGSVSTLTIQRTQQEDSAVYLCASSSRAGEQYFGPGTRLTVT.